This T cell receptor (beta chain) was documented in a study of cytomegalovirus exposure and HLA in healthy donors. At the level of the study: Most genotyped donors, around 78% of 398, had Caucasian-associated genetic ancestry. Regarding the study as a whole: Available immune exposure information was restricted to CMV serostatus only. Presence/absence results assume similar sequencing depth per donor, which may not hold.

Comments on this clone: What it recognizes is unknown.

With 4 bases removed from V and 0 bases from J, the gap between germline ends came to 26 bases. Germline V gives CDR1 SGHRS, CDR2 YFSETQ. The CDR3 is 20 amino acids. In the PCR, 60 Vbeta and 13 Jbeta primers were used. As handled by the study authors: Later reanalysis found approximately 76 million unique TCR beta chains, some 10 million of them shared. Assay: immunoSEQ multiplex PCR; the TCRdb copy retains only in-frame clones and omits some. The D gene and trimming were derived from the DNA, and the V and J assignments and clone size from that table. The sample holds around 120,000 clones. V gene TRBV5-1 combines with J gene TRBJ2-1; TRBD2 is a possible D gene (5 bases). The specimen was PBMCs. The sequence came from a man aged 18-30 years in good health and CMV-seronegative. CDR3 bases: TGCGCCAGCAGCCAACCTAGCCTTACAAATAAAATTAGCTCCTACAATGAGCAGTTCTTC. Protein: CASSQPSLTNKISSYNEQFF.